This T cell receptor beta chain derives from a study of Ad26.COV2.S vaccination and SARS-CoV-2 variants. Study details: The authors gave Ad26.COV2.S intramuscularly, either once or twice 56 days apart.

The assay was immunoSEQ multiplex PCR, and TCRdb's table has in-frame clones only and misses some. The sample has around 250,000 clones, approximately 87% seen once. Germline V CDR1 and CDR2: LGHDT, YNNKEL (reference sequence). With 4 bases removed from V and 0 bases from J, the gap between germline ends came to 19 bases. This CDR3 comprises 18 residues. Described treatment: 19 received Ad26.COV2.S at low or high dose, single or two shots; roughly five received placebo; per-sample allocation not given. After the first vaccine or placebo injection, samples were drawn on day 63. V and J are TRBV3-1 (or the pseudogene TRBV3-2) and TRBJ2-1, with D possibly TRBD2 on 6 matching bases. This clonotype was sampled from a person between 18 and 60 years old who received the Ad26.COV2.S COVID-19 vaccine or a placebo. Sequencing was performed on peripheral blood, taken in a trial of Ad26.COV2.S vaccine versus placebo. The CDR3 loop reads CASSPSGNRGGSYNEQFF. The CDR3 DNA follows: TGTGCCAGCAGCCCGTCGGGAAATCGGGGAGGCTCCTACAATGAGCAGTTCTTC.